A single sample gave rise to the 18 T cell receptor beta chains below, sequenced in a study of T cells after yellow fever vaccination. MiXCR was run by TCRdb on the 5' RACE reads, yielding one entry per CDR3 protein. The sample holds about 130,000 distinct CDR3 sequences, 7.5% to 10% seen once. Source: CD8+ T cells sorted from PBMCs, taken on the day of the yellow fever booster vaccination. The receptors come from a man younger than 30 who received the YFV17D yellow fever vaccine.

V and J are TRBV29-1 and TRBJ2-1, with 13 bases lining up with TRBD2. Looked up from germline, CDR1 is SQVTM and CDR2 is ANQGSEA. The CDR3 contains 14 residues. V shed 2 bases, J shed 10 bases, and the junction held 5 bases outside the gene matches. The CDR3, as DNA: TGCAGCGTTGAAAGAACTAGCGGGGGGGCCGAGCAGTTCTTC. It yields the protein CSVERTSGGAEQFF.

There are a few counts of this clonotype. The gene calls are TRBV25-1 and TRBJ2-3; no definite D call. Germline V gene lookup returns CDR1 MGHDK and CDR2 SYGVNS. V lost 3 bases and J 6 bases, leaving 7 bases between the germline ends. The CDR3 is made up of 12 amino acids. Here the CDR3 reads CASSDVNDTQYF. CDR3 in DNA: TGTGCCAGCAGTGACGTAAACGATACGCAGTATTTT.

CDR3 amino acids: CASSPSTQGKNSPLHF. The CDR3 DNA sequence: TGTGCCAGCAGCCCGAGTACACAGGGGAAGAATTCACCCCTCCACTTT. This chain joins TRBV5-4 and TRBJ1-6, with 7 bases aligning to TRBD1. V was pared by 4 bases and J by 7 bases, with 11 bases of the junction left unmatched. This CDR3 comprises 16 residues. Germline V gives CDR1 SGHNT, CDR2 YYREEE (reference sequence). The full variable domain, in which reference TRBV5-4 and TRBJ1-6 provide the parts outside the CDR3, is ETGVTQSPTHLIKTRGQQVTLRCSSQSGHNTVSWYQQALGQGPQFIFQYYREEENGRGNFPPRFSGLQFPNYSSELNVNALELDDSALYLCASSPSTQGKNSPLHFGNGTRLTVT.

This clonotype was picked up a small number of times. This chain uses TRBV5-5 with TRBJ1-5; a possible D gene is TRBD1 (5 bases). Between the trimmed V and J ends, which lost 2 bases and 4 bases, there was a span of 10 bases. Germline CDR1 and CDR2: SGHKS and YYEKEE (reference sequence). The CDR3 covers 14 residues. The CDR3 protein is CASSLRGMNQPQHF. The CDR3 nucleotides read TGTGCCAGCAGCTTACGGGGGATGAATCAGCCCCAGCATTTT.

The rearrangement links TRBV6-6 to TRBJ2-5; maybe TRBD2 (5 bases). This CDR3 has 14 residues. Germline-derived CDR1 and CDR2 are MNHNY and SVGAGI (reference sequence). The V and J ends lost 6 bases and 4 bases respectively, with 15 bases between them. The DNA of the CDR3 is TGTGCCAGCAGCCCGGATAGGAGGCGAGAGACCCAGTACTTC. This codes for CASSPDRRRETQYF.

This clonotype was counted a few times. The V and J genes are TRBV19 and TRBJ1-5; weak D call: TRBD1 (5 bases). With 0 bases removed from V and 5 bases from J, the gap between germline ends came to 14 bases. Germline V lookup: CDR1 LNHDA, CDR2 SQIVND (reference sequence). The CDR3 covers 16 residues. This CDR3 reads CASSIETRESHQPQHF. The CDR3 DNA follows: TGTGCCAGTAGTATAGAGACCAGGGAATCCCATCAGCCCCAGCATTTT.

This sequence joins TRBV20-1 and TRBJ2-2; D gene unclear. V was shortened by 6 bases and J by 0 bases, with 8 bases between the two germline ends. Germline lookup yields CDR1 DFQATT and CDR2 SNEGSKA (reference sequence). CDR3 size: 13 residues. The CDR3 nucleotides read TGCAGTGCCATGACACCGAACACCGGGGAGCTGTTTTTT. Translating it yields CSAMTPNTGELFF.

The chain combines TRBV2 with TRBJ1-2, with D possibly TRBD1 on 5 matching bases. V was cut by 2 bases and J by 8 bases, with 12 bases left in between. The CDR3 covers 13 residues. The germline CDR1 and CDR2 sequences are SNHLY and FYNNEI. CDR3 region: CASSEWGREGYTF. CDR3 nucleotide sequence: TGTGCCAGCAGTGAATGGGGGAGAGAGGGCTACACCTTC.

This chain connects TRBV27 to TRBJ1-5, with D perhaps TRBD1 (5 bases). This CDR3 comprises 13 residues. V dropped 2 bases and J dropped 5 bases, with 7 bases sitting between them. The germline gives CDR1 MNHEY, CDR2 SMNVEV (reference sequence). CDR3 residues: CASSLVGDQPQHF. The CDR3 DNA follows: TGTGCCAGCAGTTTAGTAGGGGATCAGCCCCAGCATTTT.

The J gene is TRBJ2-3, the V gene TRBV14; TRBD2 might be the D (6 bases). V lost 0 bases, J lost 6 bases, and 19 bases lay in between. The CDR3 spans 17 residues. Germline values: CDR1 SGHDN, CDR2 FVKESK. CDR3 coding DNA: TGTGCCAGCAGCCAAGAGTGGAGGGGAACCCTTTCTGATACGCAGTATTTT. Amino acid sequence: CASSQEWRGTLSDTQYF.

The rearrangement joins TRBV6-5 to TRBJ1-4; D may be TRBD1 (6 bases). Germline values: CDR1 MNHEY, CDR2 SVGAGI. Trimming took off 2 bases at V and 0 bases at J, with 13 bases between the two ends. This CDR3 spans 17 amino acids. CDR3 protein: CASSYRWGDTTNEKLFF. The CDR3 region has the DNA TGTGCCAGCAGTTACCGATGGGGGGACACAACTAATGAAAAACTGTTTTTT.

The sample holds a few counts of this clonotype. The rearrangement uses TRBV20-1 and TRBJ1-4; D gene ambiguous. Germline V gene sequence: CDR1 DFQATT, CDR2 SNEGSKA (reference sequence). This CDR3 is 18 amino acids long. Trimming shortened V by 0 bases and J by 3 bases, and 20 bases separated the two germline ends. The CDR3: CSARDESRLQYPNEKLFF. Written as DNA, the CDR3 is TGCAGTGCTAGAGATGAGTCCAGACTTCAGTATCCTAATGAAAAACTGTTTTTT.

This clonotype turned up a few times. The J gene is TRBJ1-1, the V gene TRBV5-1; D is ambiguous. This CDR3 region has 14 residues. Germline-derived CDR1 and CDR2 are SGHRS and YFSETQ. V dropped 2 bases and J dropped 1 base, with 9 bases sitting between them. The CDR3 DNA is TGCGCCAGCAGCTTTGGACGGAGGAACACTGAAGCTTTCTTT. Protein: CASSFGRRNTEAFF.

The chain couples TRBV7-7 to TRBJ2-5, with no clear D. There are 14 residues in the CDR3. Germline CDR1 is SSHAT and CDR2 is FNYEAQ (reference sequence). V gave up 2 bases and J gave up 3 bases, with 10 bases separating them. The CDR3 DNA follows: TGTGCCAGCAGCTTATATTTCGCAAAAGAGACCCAGTACTTC. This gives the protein CASSLYFAKETQYF.

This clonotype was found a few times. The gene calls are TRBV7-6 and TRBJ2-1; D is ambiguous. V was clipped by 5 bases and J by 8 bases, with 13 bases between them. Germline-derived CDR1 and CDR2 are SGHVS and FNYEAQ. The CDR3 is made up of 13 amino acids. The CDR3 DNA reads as TGTGCCAGCAGCGAACGAGCCCCGGATGAGCAGTTCTTC. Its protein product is CASSERAPDEQFF.

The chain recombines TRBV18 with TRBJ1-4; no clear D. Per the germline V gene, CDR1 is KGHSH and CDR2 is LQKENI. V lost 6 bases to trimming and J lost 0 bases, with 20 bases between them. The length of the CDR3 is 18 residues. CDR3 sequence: CASSIGGGPIATNEKLFF. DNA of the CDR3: TGTGCCAGCTCGATCGGAGGAGGACCAATTGCAACTAATGAAAAACTGTTTTTT.

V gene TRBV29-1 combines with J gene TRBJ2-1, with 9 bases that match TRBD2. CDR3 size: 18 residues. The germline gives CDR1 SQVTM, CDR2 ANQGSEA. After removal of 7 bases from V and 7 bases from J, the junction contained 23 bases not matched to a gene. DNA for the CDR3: TGCAGCGCCGGACCCCTCTCAGGTGGCGGGGGGGCCAAGAATGAGCAGTTCTTC. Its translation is CSAGPLSGGGGAKNEQFF.

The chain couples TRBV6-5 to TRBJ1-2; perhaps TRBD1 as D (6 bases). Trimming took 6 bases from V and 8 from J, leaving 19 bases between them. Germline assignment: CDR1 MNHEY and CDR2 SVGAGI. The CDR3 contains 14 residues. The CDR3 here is CASSPVTQGKGYTF. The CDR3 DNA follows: TGTGCCAGCAGCCCCGTAACTCAGGGGAAGGGCTACACCTTC.